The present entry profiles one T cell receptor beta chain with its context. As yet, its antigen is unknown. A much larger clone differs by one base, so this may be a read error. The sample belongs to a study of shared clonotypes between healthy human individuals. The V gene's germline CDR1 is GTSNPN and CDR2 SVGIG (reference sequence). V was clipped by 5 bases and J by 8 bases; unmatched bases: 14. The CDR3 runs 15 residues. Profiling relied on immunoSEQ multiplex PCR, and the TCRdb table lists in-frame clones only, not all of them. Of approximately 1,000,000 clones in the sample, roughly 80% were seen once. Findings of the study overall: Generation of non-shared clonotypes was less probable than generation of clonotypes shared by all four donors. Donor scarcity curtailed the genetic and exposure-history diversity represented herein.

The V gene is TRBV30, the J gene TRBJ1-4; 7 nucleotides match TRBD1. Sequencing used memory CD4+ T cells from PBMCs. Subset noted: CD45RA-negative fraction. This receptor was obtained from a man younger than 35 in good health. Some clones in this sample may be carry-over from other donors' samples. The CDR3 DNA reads TGTGCCTGGGGCCCCCAGACAGGGCTTATGGAAAAACTGTTTTTT. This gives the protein CAWGPQTGLMEKLFF.